The T cell receptor (beta chain) described here comes from a study of CD8 T cells in ankylosing spondylitis. Study conclusions and caveats: It appeared that ankylosing spondylitis blood was characterized by a TCR beta motif of several highly homologous variants.

Points on this clonotype: Its antigen is unknown.

TCRdb processed the 5' RACE reads anew with MiXCR; each CDR3 protein has one entry. Of around 91,000 distinct CDR3 sequences in the sample, roughly 9% were seen once. This CDR3 contains 14 residues. The V gene lost 6 bases and the J gene lost 3 bases, with 12 bases spanning the gap. CDR1 is LNHNV and CDR2 is YYDKDF in the germline V gene (reference sequence). Sequencing was carried out using blood, either unsorted or a sorted T cell fraction (not recorded which). J is TRBJ1-5 and V is TRBV15; perhaps TRBD1 as D (6 bases). This sequence originates from a male donor with ankylosing spondylitis. As DNA, the CDR3 is TGTGCCACCAGGAAGGACAGCGCCAATCAGCCCCAGCATTTT. Translated, it gives CATRKDSANQPQHF. The full variable domain, completed using reference TRBV15 and TRBJ1-5, is DAMVIQNPRYQVTQFGKPVTLSCSQTLNHNVMYWYQQKSSQAPKLLFHYYDKDFNNEADTPDNFQSRRPNTSFCFLDIRSPGLGDTAMYLCATRKDSANQPQHFGDGTRLSIL.